This record looks at one T cell receptor beta chain sequence and its context. Its antigen is unknown. The donors were in the roughly 110-subject validation cohort; that cohort was separate from the approximately 700-subject first cohort. The V end was cut by 2 bases, the J end by 7 bases, with 13 bases between. Germline V gene data show CDR1 as SGHRS and CDR2 as YFSETQ. The CDR3 covers 14 residues. The sample belongs to a study of cytomegalovirus exposure and HLA in healthy donors. TCRdb keeps only in-frame clones here, not all; method: immunoSEQ multiplex PCR. In the table there are approximately 120,000 clones, more than 70% of which are singletons. Study-wide results and limits: Cytomegalovirus-associated TCR beta chains were listed, numbering more than 150. Specificity of three CMV-associated chains for CMV antigens was verified in vitro. Most TCR sequences were rare, but some public TCRs occurred in many donors.

The sample taken for sequencing was PBMCs. This clonotype originated in a woman aged 18-30 years in good health and CMV-seronegative. The chain is built from TRBV5-1 and TRBJ1-5; TRBD1 is a possible D gene (6 bases). Here the CDR3 DNA reads TGCGCCAGCAGCTTAACAGGGACGGAGCAGCCCCAGCATTTT. This encodes CASSLTGTEQPQHF.